What follows describes a single T cell receptor beta chain. The target antigen is unknown. The data are from a study of T cell repertoires in cytomegalovirus infection. Study conclusions and caveats: Identification of carriers of CMV plus the relevant HLA was performed using cumulative public TCR beta family frequency.

Each CDR3 protein is one row after TCRdb ran MiXCR on the reads. The sample contains some 700,000 distinct CDR3 sequences, roughly 33% of which appear only once. The CDR3 has 17 amino acids. Germline V gives CDR1 SEHNR, CDR2 FQNEAQ (reference sequence). Trimming took 4 bases from V and 3 from J, leaving 19 bases between them. This TCR derives from a human donor in good health (CMV status not recorded). Some clones in this sample may be carry-over from other donors' samples. J is TRBJ2-1 and V is TRBV7-9; perhaps TRBD2 as D (5 bases). This specimen was cultured PBMCs, taken from culture after CMV antigen stimulation. CDR3 loop: CASSSTATSLGYNEQFF. The CDR3 nucleotides are TGTGCCAGCAGCTCCACCGCCACTAGTCTTGGCTACAATGAGCAGTTCTTC.